This T cell receptor (beta chain) is from a study of blood T cell repertoires in COVID-19. Study overall: Specimens from acute and convalescent COVID-19 originated in the United States, Italy and Spain. The analysed material was cDNA or gDNA that came from T cells, B-cell-depleted T cells, or PBMCs.

In the original processing: How many nucleated cells were present was estimated from reference gene primer amplification. Only in-frame clones appear in the TCRdb table, and some are missing; sequencing was by immunoSEQ multiplex PCR. The DNA gave D and trimming, while V, J and clone size come from that table. Here the sample spans 240,000 or so clones, roughly nine tenths being singletons. V shed 3 bases, J shed 4 bases, and the junction held 6 bases outside the gene matches. CDR3 length: 15 amino acids. Germline V CDR1 and CDR2: LGHNA, YNFKEQ. The sample consisted of peripheral blood. The chain employs TRBV4-2 and TRBJ1-5; TRBD1 matches at 7 bases. This clonotype was sampled from a man aged 55 to 70 with acute or convalescent COVID-19. In nucleotides, the CDR3 is TGTGCCAGCAGCCACCTTGACAGGGAAAATCAGCCCCAGCATTTT. It codes for CASSHLDRENQPQHF.